The rows below give T cell receptor beta chains drawn from one sample of a study of blood T cell repertoires in COVID-19. Assay used: immunoSEQ multiplex PCR; TCRdb lists only in-frame clones, some missing. The table lists some 95,000 clones, 70% to 85% of them singletons. The sequenced sample consisted of peripheral blood. These receptors all stem from a man between 70 and 80 years old with acute or convalescent COVID-19. The CDR3 runs from the conserved cysteine through the conserved F or W. The order of the fields is CDR3 protein, CDR3 DNA, D gene, V gene, J gene, clone size. D genes are given only for firm matches. Size is omitted from some rows. Given values are once, few, many or a class for expanded clones.

CASSYRRGEKLFF	TGTGCCAGCAGTTACAGGAGGGGTGAAAAACTGTTTTTT	-	TRBV28	TRBJ1-4	-
CASSQESGRTYEQYF	TGTGCCAGCAGCCAAGAAAGCGGGAGGACCTACGAGCAGTACTTC	TRBD2	TRBV3-1/TRBV3-2	TRBJ2-7	few
CASSFRDSGSPLHF	TGCGCCAGCAGCTTCCGGGACAGTGGTTCACCCCTCCACTTT	TRBD1	TRBV5-1	TRBJ1-6	few
CASSETWTVPTEAFF	TGCGCCAGCAGTGAGACCTGGACAGTCCCCACTGAAGCTTTCTTT	-	TRBV10-1	TRBJ1-1	once
CASSLGTGENIQYF	TGTGCCAGCAGTCTTGGGACAGGGGAAAACATTCAGTACTTC	TRBD1	TRBV6-2/TRBV6-3	TRBJ2-4	-
CASRGGVVGSQPQHF	TGTGCCAGCCGAGGAGGGGTAGTAGGGAGTCAGCCCCAGCATTTT	-	TRBV6-5	TRBJ1-5	-
CATQLGLAGGEETQYF	TGTGCCACCCAGTTAGGACTAGCGGGAGGCGAAGAGACCCAGTACTTC	TRBD2	TRBV27	TRBJ2-5	-
CASSYYRDRGLYEQFF	TGCGCCAGCAGTTATTACCGGGACAGGGGGCTTTATGAGCAGTTCTTC	TRBD1	TRBV10-1	TRBJ2-1	-
CASSPGEREVETQYF	TGTGCCAGCAGCCCTGGGGAGCGGGAGGTGGAGACCCAGTACTTC	TRBD2	TRBV7-3	TRBJ2-5	-
CASRRTGTETQYF	TGTGCCAGCAGACGTACAGGAACAGAGACCCAGTACTTC	-	TRBV27	TRBJ2-5	once
CASSYEQNTEAFF	TGTGCCAGCAGTTATGAACAGAACACTGAAGCTTTCTTT	-	TRBV7-9	TRBJ1-1	-
CASSPATGVYTEAFF	TGTGCCAGCAGCCCTGCTACAGGGGTGTACACTGAAGCTTTCTTT	TRBD1	TRBV7-9	TRBJ1-1	few
CASILGLLTEAFF	TGTGCCAGCATCCTGGGACTTCTCACTGAAGCTTTCTTT	-	TRBV6-5	TRBJ1-1	-
CASSGGGTGGGNYGYTF	TGTGCCAGCAGCGGAGGCGGGACAGGGGGCGGTAACTATGGCTACACCTTC	TRBD1	TRBV7-2	TRBJ1-2	-
CASSSGLDTYNEQFF	TGTGCCAGCAGTTCTGGACTAGACACTTACAATGAGCAGTTCTTC	TRBD2	TRBV27	TRBJ2-1	-
CASAEGGRGNEQFF	TGCGCCAGCGCGGAAGGAGGCAGGGGTAATGAGCAGTTCTTC	-	TRBV5-1	TRBJ2-1	-
CAWSISGGPNEKLFF	TGTGCCTGGAGTATATCAGGGGGCCCAAATGAAAAACTGTTTTTT	TRBD1	TRBV30	TRBJ1-4	-
CASHRLLTNTEAFF	TGTGCCAGCCATAGATTGTTAACGAACACTGAAGCTTTCTTT	-	TRBV28	TRBJ1-1	-
CASSLRVAGSQNIQYF	TGTGCCAGCAGTCTGAGGGTAGCGGGGAGTCAAAACATTCAGTACTTC	TRBD2	TRBV28	TRBJ2-4	-
CASSLGGSSEQFF	TGTGCCAGCTCACTCGGCGGGTCTAGTGAGCAGTTCTTC	-	TRBV18	TRBJ2-1	few
CASSASRYEQYF	TGTGCCAGCAGCGCCTCGAGGTACGAGCAGTACTTC	-	TRBV2	TRBJ2-7	few
CASSADRAGKTQYF	TGTGCCAGCTCAGCTGACAGGGCGGGAAAGACCCAGTACTTC	-	TRBV18	TRBJ2-5	once
CASSVYGGPEAFF	TGTGCCAGCAGTGTTTATGGGGGCCCTGAAGCTTTCTTT	-	TRBV2	TRBJ1-1	few
CASNPGLAGSSYNEQFF	TGTGCCAGCAACCCGGGACTAGCGGGGAGCTCCTACAATGAGCAGTTCTTC	TRBD2	TRBV5-4	TRBJ2-1	-
CASSNGLAGLPVGELFF	TGTGCCAGCAGCAATGGACTAGCGGGGCTCCCGGTCGGGGAGCTGTTTTTT	TRBD2	TRBV9	TRBJ2-2	-
CASSGIISKETQYF	TGCGCCAGCTCCGGGATTATATCCAAAGAGACCCAGTACTTC	-	TRBV10-2	TRBJ2-5	-
CASRGQTSYGYTF	TGTGCCAGCAGGGGACAGACAAGCTATGGCTACACCTTC	TRBD1	TRBV6-5	TRBJ1-2	-
CASSLGTFARGEKLFF	TGCGCCAGCAGCCTTGGGACATTCGCCCGCGGAGAAAAACTGTTTTTT	-	TRBV5-1	TRBJ1-4	-
CASSPMTGSYNEQFF	TGCGCCAGCAGCCCGATGACAGGGTCTTACAATGAGCAGTTCTTC	TRBD1	TRBV5-1	TRBJ2-1	-
CASSPQGLRTEAFF	TGCGCCAGCAGCCCTCAGGGTTTGCGCACTGAAGCTTTCTTT	-	TRBV5-1	TRBJ1-1	few
CASRPGTGGEKLFF	TGCGCCAGCAGACCCGGGACAGGGGGGGAAAAACTGTTTTTT	TRBD1	TRBV5-1	TRBJ1-4	-